These 18 T cell receptor beta chains share one sample of origin, sequenced in a study of beta chain features in type 1 diabetes. Expressed TCRB transcripts were sequenced because the entire RNA isolate underwent reverse transcription. TCRdb's table, derived via immunoSEQ multiplex PCR, lists solely in-frame clones and lacks some. The sample records fewer than 250,000 clones, over 7.5% being singletons. Specimen: naive CD4+ T cells from blood. The receptor source for this set is a woman aged 18-29 years in good health.

The rearrangement joins TRBV18 to TRBJ1-1; 9 positions agree with TRBD1. Germline CDR1 KGHSH, CDR2 LQKENI. V gave up 3 bases and J gave up 3 bases; unmatched junction bases: 11. This CDR3 spans 17 amino acids. CDR3 sequence reads: CASSPVPGQGGDTEAFF. The DNA of the CDR3 is TGTGCCAGCTCACCCGTCCCGGGACAGGGAGGGGACACTGAAGCTTTCTTT.

This clone has only a few counts. The V and J genes are TRBV5-4 and TRBJ1-1; D is uncertain. V was clipped by 0 bases and J by 4 bases, with 10 bases between them. CDR1 is SGHNT and CDR2 is YYREEE in the germline V gene (reference sequence). The CDR3 loop spans 14 amino acids. The CDR3, as DNA: TGTGCCAGCAGCTTGGGAGTGGAGGGCACTGAAGCTTTCTTT. It yields the protein CASSLGVEGTEAFF.

The chain links TRBV21-1 to TRBJ2-7; the table's D call TRBD2 went unverified against the DNA. TRBV21-1 is a documented pseudogene. The CDR3 sequence is 15 residues long. DNA of the CDR3: TGTGCCAGCAGCGCACTAGCGGAGCTGTTCAACGAGCAGTACTTC. This codes for CASSALAELFNEQYF.

The rearrangement uses TRBV4-1 and TRBJ2-3; 7 positions agree with TRBD2. The germline V gene has CDR1 MGHRA and CDR2 YSYEKL. V was clipped by 7 bases and J by 2 bases; unmatched bases: 6. This CDR3 region has 14 residues. The CDR3 DNA is TGCGCCAGCAATCCTAGCGGCTTCACAGATACGCAGTATTTT. Translated, it gives CASNPSGFTDTQYF.

This clone was detected only a few times. The rearrangement uses TRBV6-1 and TRBJ1-1; D might be TRBD1 (6 bases). Per germline, CDR1 MNHNS and CDR2 SASEGT. V gave up 6 bases and J gave up 0 bases, with 8 bases separating them. CDR3 length equals 13 residues. DNA of the CDR3: TGTGCCAGCAGGACAGGTATGAACACTGAAGCTTTCTTT. As protein: CASRTGMNTEAFF.

The chain carries TRBV6-8 and TRBJ1-2; TRBD1 might be the D (5 bases). Germline CDR1 reads MNHGY; CDR2 reads SAAAGT. Deletions cut 10 bases from V and 3 bases from J, with 12 bases between. This CDR3 has 12 amino acids. The CDR3 bases are TGTGCCACCCGGGGGGAACACTATGGCTACACCTTC. Encoded protein: CATRGEHYGYTF.

The V gene is TRBV30, the J gene TRBJ2-3; TRBD2 matches at 8 bases. This CDR3 has 16 residues. Trimming removed 8 bases from V and 2 bases from J; junction bases left unmatched: 15. Germline-derived CDR1 and CDR2 are GTSNPN and SVGIG (reference sequence). The CDR3 DNA reads TGTGCCAGTAGTATGCTGGCGGGAGGCTCCACAGATACGCAGTATTTT. Its translation: CASSMLAGGSTDTQYF. Complete variable domain (other parts from reference TRBV30 and TRBJ2-3): SQTIHQWPATLVQPVGSPLSLECTVEGTSNPNLYWYRQAAGRGLQLLFYSVGIGQISSEVPQNLSASRPQDRQFILSSKKLLLSDSGFYLCASSMLAGGSTDTQYFGPGTRLTVL.

This clone has just a few counts. The gene calls are TRBV13 and TRBJ2-5, with a tentative D call TRBD2 (6 bases). Germline assignment: CDR1 PRHDT and CDR2 FYEKMQ (reference sequence). V was shortened by 6 bases and J by 5 bases, with 16 bases between the two germline ends. The CDR3 is made up of 14 amino acids. CDR3 protein: CASRAGFGAETQYF. CDR3 sequence (DNA): TGTGCCAGCAGGGCGGGGTTTGGTGCGGAGACCCAGTACTTC. Filled out from reference TRBV13 and TRBJ2-5, the complete variable domain reads AAGVIQSPRHLIKEKRETATLKCYPIPRHDTVYWYQQGPGQDPQFLISFYEKMQSDKGSIPDRFSAQQFSDYHSELNMSSLELGDSALYFCASRAGFGAETQYFGPGTRLLVL.

The table lists this clone with a few counts. The chain couples TRBV5-4 to TRBJ1-5; TRBD1 aligns across 7 bases. Trimming took 0 bases from V and 2 from J; bases not matched to a gene: 14. Germline loops: CDR1 SGHNT, CDR2 YYREEE (reference sequence). This CDR3 has 19 amino acids. The CDR3: CASSLADLGRGYGNQPQHF. For the CDR3, the DNA is TGTGCCAGCAGCTTGGCCGATCTGGGCAGGGGGTATGGCAATCAGCCCCAGCATTTT.

This clone showed up just a few times. This chain uses TRBV30 with TRBJ1-1; no clear D. From germline, CDR1 is GTSNPN and CDR2 SVGIG (reference sequence). The CDR3 sequence is 15 residues long. Trimming shortened V by 3 bases and J by 0 bases, and 14 bases separated the two germline ends. Written as DNA, the CDR3 is TGTGCCTGGAGGGGAGGGAAGATTCTGAACACTGAAGCTTTCTTT. This encodes CAWRGGKILNTEAFF.

This chain joins TRBV19 and TRBJ2-3, with 8 positions matching TRBD1. The V segment lost 6 bases and the J segment 1 base; nucleotides outside the gene matches: 12. CDR1 and CDR2 (germline): LNHDA, SQIVND (reference sequence). This CDR3 region has 17 residues. Here the CDR3 DNA reads TGTGCCAGTAGCCTGGCTGGCAGGGGGCGCGGCACAGATACGCAGTATTTT. It translates to CASSLAGRGRGTDTQYF.

The chain recombines TRBV5-1 with TRBJ2-2; D is ambiguous. V lost 2 bases to trimming and J lost 0 bases, with 11 bases between them. CDR1 SGHRS and CDR2 YFSETQ come from the germline V gene. There are 16 residues in the CDR3. This CDR3 reads CASSFTRLSNTGELFF. CDR3 nucleotide sequence: TGCGCCAGCAGCTTTACCAGGTTGTCGAACACCGGGGAGCTGTTTTTT.

This clone was recorded a few times. The chain combines TRBV5-1 with TRBJ2-1, with 14 bases aligning to TRBD2. Per the germline V gene, CDR1 is SGHRS and CDR2 is YFSETQ. CDR3 size: 15 residues. Germline trimming cut 4 bases from V and 7 bases from J; bases unmatched to any gene: 4. The CDR3 sequence is CASSRTSGGWNEQFF. The CDR3 nucleotides read TGCGCCAGCAGCCGGACTAGCGGGGGGTGGAATGAGCAGTTCTTC.

This clone showed up just a few times. The CDR3 sequence: CASSQRQGGELGVYGYTF. The CDR3 nucleotides are TGCGCCAGCAGCCAACGACAGGGTGGTGAGCTCGGTGTCTATGGCTACACCTTC. The genes are TRBV4-1 and TRBJ1-2, with 7 bases identical to TRBD1. Germline V gene sequence: CDR1 MGHRA, CDR2 YSYEKL. Germline trimming cut 2 bases from V and 4 bases from J; bases unmatched to any gene: 16. This CDR3 is built from 18 residues.

This clone was found a few times. This chain uses TRBV7-6 with TRBJ2-3; D remains unclear. Germline V gives CDR1 SGHVS, CDR2 FNYEAQ. V lost 1 base and J lost 2, with 4 bases in between. CDR3 length equals 13 residues. CDR3 region: CASSLVNTDTQYF. CDR3 bases: TGTGCCAGCAGCTTAGTCAACACAGATACGCAGTATTTT.

This clone has a handful of counts. The rearrangement joins TRBV7-2 to TRBJ2-2, with 9 bases matching TRBD2. Germline V gives CDR1 SGHTA, CDR2 FQGNSA. The CDR3 length is 17 residues. Unmatched junction bases numbered 7, after V lost 0 bases and J lost 5 bases. The DNA of the CDR3 is TGTGCCAGCAGCTTAGCGAGCGGGGGGCCGAGAACCGGGGAGCTGTTTTTT. Its translation is CASSLASGGPRTGELFF. The variable domain in full, completed from reference TRBV7-2 and TRBJ2-2, reads GAGVSQSPSNKVTEKGKDVELRCDPISGHTALYWYRQSLGQGLEFLIYFQGNSAPDKSGLPSDRFSAERTGGSVSTLTIQRTQQEDSAVYLCASSLASGGPRTGELFFGEGSRLTVL.

In its sample, this clone was seen a few times. The chain combines TRBV18 with TRBJ2-1; 10 bases are shared with TRBD1. Per germline, CDR1 KGHSH and CDR2 LQKENI. The trim removed 6 bases at V and 8 bases at J, leaving 7 bases unmatched. The CDR3 runs to 14 residues. The CDR3, as DNA: TGTGCCAGCTCCCGGGACAGGGGTATCTATGAGCAGTTCTTC. It translates to CASSRDRGIYEQFF. The complete variable domain, with remaining parts taken from reference TRBV18 and TRBJ2-1, reads NAGVMQNPRHLVRRRGQEARLRCSPMKGHSHVYWYRQLPEEGLKFMVYLQKENIIDESGMPKERFSAEFPKEGPSILRIQQVVRGDSAAYFCASSRDRGIYEQFFGPGTRLTVL.

This clone was seen many times. The gene calls are TRBV18 and TRBJ2-7, with 10 bases that match TRBD1. Germline V gene sequence: CDR1 KGHSH, CDR2 LQKENI. CDR3 length: 15 amino acids. V trimming: 3 bases; J trimming: 5 bases; junction bases outside the gene matches: 7. The CDR3 loop reads CASSPIPGQGNEQYF. DNA of the CDR3: TGTGCCAGCTCACCGATTCCGGGACAGGGGAACGAGCAGTACTTC.